The 20 T cell receptor beta chains listed next were all sequenced from one sample in a study of cytomegalovirus exposure and HLA in healthy donors. This PCR relied on a set of 60 Vbeta primers and 13 Jbeta primers. The repertoire was sequenced with immunoSEQ multiplex PCR; TCRdb's copy has only in-frame clones and lacks some. The sample holds under 150,000 clones, around 80% seen once. What was sequenced was PBMCs. The receptors were sampled from a man aged 50 or older in good health and CMV-seronegative.

The gene calls are TRBV2 and TRBJ2-5; 7 bases agree with TRBD1. The J call may be incorrect, as the DNA end agrees better with TRBJ2-7. The germline V gene encodes CDR1 SNHLY and CDR2 FYNNEI. The CDR3 totals 17 residues. In nucleotides, the CDR3 is TGTGCCAGCAGTGGAGACAGGGCTGGGACGTGGTCCTACGAGCAGTACTTC. This sequence encodes CASSGDRAGTWSYEQYF.

A remark on this clone: The junction departs from germline at one end; a sequencing error may be responsible. The CDR3 coding sequence is TGTGCCAGCAGCTTGGGGGGGACTAGATTTCGAGAGACCCGGTACTTC. It is translated as CASSLGGTRFRETRYF. V is TRBV5-4 and J is TRBJ2-5, with 8 bases lining up with TRBD2. Germline V CDR1 and CDR2: SGHNT, YYREEE (reference sequence). The CDR3 is 16 residues long.

This clone has just one count. This chain connects TRBV4-2 to TRBJ1-1; D uncertain. This CDR3 spans 14 amino acids. CDR1 and CDR2 (germline): LGHNA, YNFKEQ. Trimming cost V 1 base and J 3 bases, with 9 bases left between them. DNA for the CDR3: TGTGCCAGCAGCCAAGCCGACGGGGACACTGAAGCTTTCTTT. Translation gives CASSQADGDTEAFF.

This chain uses TRBV5-5 with TRBJ1-5, with a tentative D call TRBD1 (5 bases). Trimming removed 0 bases at V and 4 bases at J, with 11 bases between. CDR3 size: 15 residues. In germline, CDR1 is SGHKS, CDR2 YYEKEE (reference sequence). The CDR3 DNA is TGTGCCAGCAGCTTGGGAGCAGGGCGTAATCAGCCCCAGCATTTT. This codes for CASSLGAGRNQPQHF.

The J gene is TRBJ1-2, the V gene TRBV5-6; D is ambiguous. Trimming shortened V by 0 bases and J by 2 bases, and 8 bases separated the two germline ends. Per germline, CDR1 SGHDT and CDR2 YYEEEE. This CDR3 is built from 14 residues. CDR3 sequence reads: CASSLETGNYGYTF. In nucleotides, the CDR3 is TGTGCCAGCAGCTTGGAGACCGGGAACTATGGCTACACCTTC.

The chain is built from TRBV15 and TRBJ2-3, with D possibly being TRBD1 (6 bases). V gave up 5 bases and J gave up 4 bases, with 10 bases separating them. The CDR3 totals 13 residues. Germline CDR1 LNHNV, CDR2 YYDKDF (reference sequence). The CDR3 spells CATSVAGADTQYF. The DNA for the CDR3 is TGTGCCACCAGCGTAGCAGGGGCAGATACGCAGTATTTT.

The chain has TRBV11-2 and TRBJ2-1; D possibly corresponds to TRBD2 (6 bases). V was trimmed by 6 bases and J by 6 bases, leaving 18 bases between them. Germline CDR1 is SGHAT and CDR2 is FQNNGV. This CDR3 is built from 15 residues. The CDR3 here is CASRHVRGSSNEQFF. CDR3 DNA sequence: TGTGCCAGCAGACATGTACGGGGGTCGAGCAATGAGCAGTTCTTC.

This clone has a single count. The chain employs TRBV2 and TRBJ2-7; D possibly corresponds to TRBD1 (6 bases). Per the germline V gene, CDR1 is SNHLY and CDR2 is FYNNEI. The CDR3 extends over 14 amino acids. The ends were cut back, 7 bases at V and 0 bases at J, with 13 bases in the middle. DNA for the CDR3: TGTGCCAGCAATGGACAGATGAGCTCCTACGAGCAGTACTTC. It is translated as CASNGQMSSYEQYF. The entire variable domain, with the rest obtained from reference TRBV2 and TRBJ2-7, is as follows: EPEVTQTPSHQVTQMGQEVILRCVPISNHLYFYWYRQILGQKVEFLVSFYNNEISEKSEIFDDQFSVERPDGSNFTLKIRSTKLEDSAMYFCASNGQMSSYEQYFGPGTRLTVT.

The genes are TRBV6-6 and TRBJ1-3, with TRBD1 matching 7 bases. J lost 0 bases, V lost 6 bases, and 2 bases had no gene match. The germline CDR1 and CDR2 sequences are MNHNY and SVGAGI (reference sequence). This CDR3 comprises 14 residues. This chain's CDR3 is CASSGQVSGNTIYF. The DNA of the CDR3 is TGTGCCAGCAGCGGACAGGTCTCTGGAAACACCATATATTTT.

The J gene is TRBJ1-6, the V gene TRBV6-1, with D possibly TRBD1 on 6 matching bases. V shed 7 bases and J shed 11 bases, with 15 bases lying between them. The CDR3 is 13 amino acids. Germline lookup yields CDR1 MNHNS and CDR2 SASEGT. For the CDR3, the DNA is TGTGCCAGCACAGGGGAATCTCTTCCACCCCTCCACTTT. This encodes CASTGESLPPLHF.

The rearrangement links TRBV11-2 to TRBJ2-7; a weak D match, TRBD1 (6 bases). The CDR3 length is 14 residues. V lost 0 bases and J lost 0, with 6 bases in between. Germline V lookup: CDR1 SGHAT, CDR2 FQNNGV. This CDR3 reads CASSLEDSSYEQYF. CDR3 sequence (DNA): TGTGCCAGCAGCTTAGAGGACAGCTCCTACGAGCAGTACTTC.

This chain uses TRBV7-2 with TRBJ2-1, with 8 bases aligning to TRBD2. Germline CDR1 reads SGHTA; CDR2 reads FQGNSA. Trimming took 4 bases from V and 6 from J; bases not matched to a gene: 2. This CDR3 has 13 residues. The CDR3 protein is CASSSRGGNEQFF. CDR3 DNA: TGTGCCAGCAGCTCACGGGGGGGCAATGAGCAGTTCTTC.

This clone was observed a handful of times. V usage is TRBV7-9 and J usage is TRBJ2-5; 7 positions match TRBD1. The CDR3 contains 15 residues. CDR1 is SEHNR and CDR2 is FQNEAQ in the germline V gene (reference sequence). Germline trimming cut 5 bases from V and 4 bases from J; bases unmatched to any gene: 10. The chain's CDR3 is CASSIKRGPSETQYF. The CDR3 nucleotides read TGTGCCAGCAGCATTAAGAGGGGGCCGTCAGAGACCCAGTACTTC.

The rearrangement links TRBV7-2 to TRBJ2-5, with TRBD1 identical over 7 bases. There are 13 residues in the CDR3. V gave up 5 bases and J gave up 2 bases; unmatched junction bases: 2. Germline V gene sequence: CDR1 SGHTA, CDR2 FQGNSA. DNA of the CDR3: TGTGCCAGCAGCAGGGACAGACAAGAGACCCAGTACTTC. This translates into CASSRDRQETQYF.

The J gene is TRBJ2-1, the V gene TRBV2; the D gene is possibly TRBD1 (6 bases). The ends were cut back, 5 bases at V and 5 bases at J, with 13 bases in the middle. The V gene's germline CDR1 is SNHLY and CDR2 FYNNEI. The CDR3 length is 14 residues. The CDR3 loop reads CASSLDRYDNEQFF. The CDR3, as DNA: TGTGCCAGCAGTCTAGACAGGTACGACAATGAGCAGTTCTTC.

The chain combines TRBV5-1 with TRBJ2-1; 9 bases agree with TRBD2. Germline lookup yields CDR1 SGHRS and CDR2 YFSETQ. V dropped 2 bases and J dropped 8; count of bases not matched to a gene: 8. There are 15 residues in the CDR3. DNA for the CDR3: TGCGCCAGCAGCTTCGGCGCGGGGGGGAGGGATGAGCAGTTCTTC. Protein sequence: CASSFGAGGRDEQFF.

This chain links TRBV5-6 with TRBJ1-1; no reliable D call. The V gene's germline CDR1 is SGHDT and CDR2 YYEEEE. V was pared by 0 bases and J by 4 bases, with 4 bases between. There are 12 residues in the CDR3. CDR3 loop: CASSLGATEAFF. The CDR3, as DNA: TGTGCCAGCAGCTTGGGAGCCACTGAAGCTTTCTTT.

J is TRBJ1-1 and V is TRBV14; D is ambiguous. This CDR3 has 13 amino acids. Trimming cost V 0 bases and J 5 bases, with 7 bases left between them. CDR1 and CDR2 (germline): SGHDN, FVKESK. CDR3 sequence reads: CASSQDLQTEAFF. The CDR3 DNA reads as TGTGCCAGCAGCCAAGATCTTCAGACTGAAGCTTTCTTT. Filled out from reference TRBV14 and TRBJ1-1, the complete variable domain reads EAGVTQFPSHSVIEKGQTVTLRCDPISGHDNLYWYRRVMGKEIKFLLHFVKESKQDESGMPNNRFLAERTGGTYSTLKVQPAELEDSGVYFCASSQDLQTEAFFGQGTRLTVV.

The chain has TRBV5-6 and TRBJ2-5, with TRBD1 matching over 11 bases. Trimming cost V 2 bases and J 2 bases; bases outside gene matches: 14. Looked up from germline, CDR1 is SGHDT and CDR2 is YYEEEE. CDR3 length: 19 amino acids. DNA for the CDR3: TGTGCCAGCAGCTTTTTAACTGGTCCCGGGACAGGGGGGCAAGAGACCCAGTACTTC. Protein: CASSFLTGPGTGGQETQYF.

The V gene is TRBV30, the J gene TRBJ1-2; D may be TRBD1 (5 bases). V was cut by 5 bases and J by 4 bases, with 14 bases left in between. The CDR3 has 13 amino acids. Germline loops: CDR1 GTSNPN, CDR2 SVGIG (reference sequence). The CDR3 region has the DNA TGTGCCTGGCAGCTTCGGGGGGGCTATGGCTACACCTTC. Encoded protein: CAWQLRGGYGYTF.